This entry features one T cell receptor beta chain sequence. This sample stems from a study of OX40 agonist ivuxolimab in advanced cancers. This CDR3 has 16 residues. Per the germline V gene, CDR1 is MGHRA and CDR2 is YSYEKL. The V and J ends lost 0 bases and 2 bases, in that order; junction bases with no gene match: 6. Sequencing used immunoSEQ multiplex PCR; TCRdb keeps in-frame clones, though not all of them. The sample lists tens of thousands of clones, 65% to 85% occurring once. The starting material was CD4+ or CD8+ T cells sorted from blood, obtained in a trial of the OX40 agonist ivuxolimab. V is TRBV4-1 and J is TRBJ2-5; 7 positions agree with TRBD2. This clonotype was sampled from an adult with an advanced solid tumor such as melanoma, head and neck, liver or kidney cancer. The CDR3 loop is CASSQEGPGGQETQYF. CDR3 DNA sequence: TGCGCCAGCAGCCAAGAGGGACCGGGGGGACAAGAGACCCAGTACTTC.